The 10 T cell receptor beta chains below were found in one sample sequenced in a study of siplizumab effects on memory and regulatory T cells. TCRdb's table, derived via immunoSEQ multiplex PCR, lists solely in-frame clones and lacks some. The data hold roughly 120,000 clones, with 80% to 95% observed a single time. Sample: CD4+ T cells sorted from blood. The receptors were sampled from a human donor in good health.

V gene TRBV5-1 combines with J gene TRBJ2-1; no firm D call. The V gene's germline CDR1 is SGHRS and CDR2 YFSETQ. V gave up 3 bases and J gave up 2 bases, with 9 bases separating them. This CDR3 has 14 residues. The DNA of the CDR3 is TGCGCCAGCAGCTCCGACGACCCCTACAATGAGCAGTTCTTC. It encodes CASSSDDPYNEQFF. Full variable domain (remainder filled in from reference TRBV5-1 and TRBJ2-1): KAGVTQTPRYLIKTRGQQVTLSCSPISGHRSVSWYQQTPGQGLQFLFEYFSETQRNKGNFPGRFSGRQFSNSRSEMNVSTLELGDSALYLCASSSDDPYNEQFFGPGTRLTVL.

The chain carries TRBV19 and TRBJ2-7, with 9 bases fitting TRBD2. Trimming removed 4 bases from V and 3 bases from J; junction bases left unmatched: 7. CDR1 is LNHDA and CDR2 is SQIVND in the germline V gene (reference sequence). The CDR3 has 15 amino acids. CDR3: CASSTSSGANYEQYF. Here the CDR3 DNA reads TGTGCCAGTAGTACATCTAGCGGGGCAAACTACGAGCAGTACTTC.

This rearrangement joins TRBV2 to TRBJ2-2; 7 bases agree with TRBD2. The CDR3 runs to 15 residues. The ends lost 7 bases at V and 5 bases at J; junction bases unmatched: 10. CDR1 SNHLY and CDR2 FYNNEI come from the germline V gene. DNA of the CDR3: TGTGCCAGCACTGAGGGGAGGGCTGGTACCGGGGAGCTGTTTTTT. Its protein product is CASTEGRAGTGELFF.

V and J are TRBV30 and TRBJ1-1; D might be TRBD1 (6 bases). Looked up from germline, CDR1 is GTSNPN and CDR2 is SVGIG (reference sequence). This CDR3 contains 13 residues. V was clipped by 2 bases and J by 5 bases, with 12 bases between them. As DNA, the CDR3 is TGTGCCTGGAGTCATACAGGGCGTACTGAAGCTTTCTTT. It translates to CAWSHTGRTEAFF.

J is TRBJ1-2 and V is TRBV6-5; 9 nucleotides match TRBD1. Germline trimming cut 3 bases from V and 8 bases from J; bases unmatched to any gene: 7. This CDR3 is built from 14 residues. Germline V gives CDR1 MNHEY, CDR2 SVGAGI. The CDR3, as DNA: TGTGCCAGCAGTTATTTGGGACAGGGCAGGGGCTACACCTTC. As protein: CASSYLGQGRGYTF.

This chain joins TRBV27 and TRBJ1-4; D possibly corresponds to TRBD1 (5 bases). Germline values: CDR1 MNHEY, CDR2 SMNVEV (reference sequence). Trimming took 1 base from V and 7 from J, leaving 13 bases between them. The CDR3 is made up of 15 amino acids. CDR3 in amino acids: CASSLFTGGGEKLFF. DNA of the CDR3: TGTGCCAGCAGTTTATTTACAGGCGGGGGTGAAAAACTGTTTTTT. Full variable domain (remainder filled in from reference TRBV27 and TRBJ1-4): EAQVTQNPRYLITVTGKKLTVTCSQNMNHEYMSWYRQDPGLGLRQIYYSMNVEVTDKGDVPEGYKVSRKEKRNFPLILESPSPNQTSLYFCASSLFTGGGEKLFFGSGTQLSVL.

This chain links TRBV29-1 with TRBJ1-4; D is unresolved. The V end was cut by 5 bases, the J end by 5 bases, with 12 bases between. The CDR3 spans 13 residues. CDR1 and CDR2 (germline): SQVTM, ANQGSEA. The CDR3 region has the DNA TGCAGCGTTAAGCGGCAGCTGAATGAAAAACTGTTTTTT. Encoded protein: CSVKRQLNEKLFF. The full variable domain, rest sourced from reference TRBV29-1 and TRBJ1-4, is SAVISQKPSRDICQRGTSLTIQCQVDSQVTMMFWYRQQPGQSLTLIATANQGSEATYESGFVIDKFPISRPNLTFSTLTVSNMSPEDSSIYLCSVKRQLNEKLFFGSGTQLSVL.

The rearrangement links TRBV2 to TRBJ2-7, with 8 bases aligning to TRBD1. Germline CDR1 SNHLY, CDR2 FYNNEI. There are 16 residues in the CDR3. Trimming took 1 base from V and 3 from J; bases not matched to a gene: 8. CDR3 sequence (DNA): TGTGCCAGCAGTGAAGAAAAACGGACAGGGAGCTACGAGCAGTACTTC. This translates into CASSEEKRTGSYEQYF.

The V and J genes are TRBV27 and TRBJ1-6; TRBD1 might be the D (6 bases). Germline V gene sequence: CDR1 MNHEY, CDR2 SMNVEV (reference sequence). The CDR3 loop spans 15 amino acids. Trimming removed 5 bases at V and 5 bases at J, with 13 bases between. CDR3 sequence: CASSTDRRHNSPLHF. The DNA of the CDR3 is TGTGCCAGCAGTACTGACAGGCGACATAATTCACCCCTCCACTTT.

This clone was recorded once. CDR3 sequence reads: CASSSVGGGTTYEQYF. The DNA of the CDR3 is TGTGCCAGCAGCTCAGTAGGGGGGGGGACGACATACGAGCAGTACTTC. The V call is TRBV5-4, the J call TRBJ2-7, with a tentative D call TRBD2 (7 bases). The V end lost 3 bases, the J end lost 4 bases, and 20 bases lay between the germline ends. The CDR3 length is 16 residues. Germline lookup yields CDR1 SGHNT and CDR2 YYREEE (reference sequence).